This entry lists 9 T cell receptor beta chains sequenced from one sample in a study of T cells in pancreatic ductal adenocarcinoma (dated by TCRdb to about 2017). The library was made by the immunoSEQ multiplex PCR assay. The source is immuneACCESS, and TCRdb retained only in-frame sequences with V and J called. Part of the clones is not carried over; for the studies checked, unresolved V genes explain less than half of this, and the remainder is unexplained. This sample gives 100,000 or so clones in total; about 95% of them show up just once. Together, the top ten hold 3.1% of the sample. The selected pancreatic ductal adenocarcinoma patients had received surgery without neoadjuvant therapy. The sequenced sample consisted of PBMCs. Receptors originate from a human donor with pancreatic ductal adenocarcinoma.

The chain carries TRBV19 and TRBJ2-7; tentative D call: TRBD2 (5 bases). Germline values: CDR1 LNHDA, CDR2 SQIVND (reference sequence). Trimming took off 4 bases at V and 3 bases at J, with 13 bases between the two ends. The length of the CDR3 is 14 residues. CDR3 sequence reads: CASSSLAMGYEQYF. The CDR3 region has the DNA TGTGCCAGTAGTAGCCTAGCAATGGGCTACGAGCAGTACTTC. The full variable domain, rest sourced from reference TRBV19 and TRBJ2-7, is DGGITQSPKYLFRKEGQNVTLSCEQNLNHDAMYWYRQDPGQGLRLIYYSQIVNDFQKGDIAEGYSVSREKKESFPLTVTSAQKNPTAFYLCASSSLAMGYEQYFGPGTRLTVT.

The chain recombines TRBV4-1 with TRBJ2-2, with TRBD1 matching over 9 bases. CDR3 length: 16 residues. V shed 6 bases, J shed 1 base, and the junction held 6 bases outside the gene matches. Germline lookup yields CDR1 MGHRA and CDR2 YSYEKL. CDR3 amino acids: CASSHQGQGNTGELFF. CDR3 DNA sequence: TGCGCCAGCAGTCACCAGGGACAGGGGAACACCGGGGAGCTGTTTTTT.

The chain couples TRBV18 to TRBJ2-5, with 9 bases aligning to TRBD2. The CDR3 runs 16 residues. Germline values: CDR1 KGHSH, CDR2 LQKENI. The V gene end was trimmed by 3 bases and the J gene end by 5 bases; junction bases not matched to a gene: 10. The CDR3 nucleotides read TGTGCCAGCTCACCTTCTTTTTTAGCGGGAGAGGAGACCCAGTACTTC. Its protein is CASSPSFLAGEETQYF.

This chain connects TRBV9 to TRBJ2-3, with TRBD2 matching 12 bases. The CDR3 is 16 amino acids. Looked up from germline, CDR1 is SGDLS and CDR2 is YYNGEE. The V segment lost 4 bases and the J segment 4 bases; nucleotides outside the gene matches: 7. The DNA for the CDR3 is TGTGCCAGCAGCTTCGGTGCTAGCGGGAGGGCAGATACGCAGTATTTT. Protein: CASSFGASGRADTQYF.

As DNA, the CDR3 is TGTGCCAGCAGCTTAGCGGAGGGGGCTGCTGAGACCCAGTACTTC. Translated: CASSLAEGAAETQYF. This chain joins TRBV7-9 and TRBJ2-5; tentative D call: TRBD1 (7 bases). The CDR3 runs 15 residues. The germline gives CDR1 SEHNR, CDR2 FQNEAQ (reference sequence). V was cut by 0 bases and J by 5 bases, with 13 bases left in between.

The chain employs TRBV11-1 and TRBJ1-2; D not certain. Germline values: CDR1 SGHAT, CDR2 FQDESV (reference sequence). Trimming cost V 5 bases and J 6 bases, with 16 bases left between them. This CDR3 contains 14 residues. CDR3 protein: CASSGIVETNGYTF. The CDR3 DNA follows: TGTGCCAGCAGCGGAATTGTAGAGACTAATGGCTACACCTTC.

The chain couples TRBV9 to TRBJ2-1, with 10 bases that match TRBD2. The J segment lost 8 bases and the V segment lost 3 bases, leaving 11 bases of the junction unmatched. From germline, CDR1 is SGDLS and CDR2 YYNGEE. The CDR3 sequence is 16 residues long. The DNA for the CDR3 is TGTGCCAGCAGCGCCTTCCTACTAGCGGGGAGGGATGAGCAGTTCTTC. Protein product: CASSAFLLAGRDEQFF.

This rearrangement joins TRBV5-1 to TRBJ2-1, with TRBD1 identical over 7 bases. The CDR3 has 14 amino acids. CDR1 and CDR2 (germline): SGHRS, YFSETQ. V gave up 5 bases and J gave up 9 bases; unmatched junction bases: 11. The CDR3 here is CASSFDRAAGEQFF. The CDR3 DNA is TGCGCCAGCAGTTTTGACAGGGCAGCTGGTGAGCAGTTCTTC.

This chain's CDR3 is CASSIDYQAGEQFF. In DNA form, the CDR3 reads TGTGCCAGTAGTATAGATTATCAGGCGGGAGAGCAGTTCTTC. The chain recombines TRBV19 with TRBJ2-1; the D gene is possibly TRBD2 (6 bases). V lost 0 bases, J lost 10 bases, and 13 bases lay in between. CDR3 size: 14 residues. CDR1 is LNHDA, CDR2 SQIVND, per germline (reference sequence).